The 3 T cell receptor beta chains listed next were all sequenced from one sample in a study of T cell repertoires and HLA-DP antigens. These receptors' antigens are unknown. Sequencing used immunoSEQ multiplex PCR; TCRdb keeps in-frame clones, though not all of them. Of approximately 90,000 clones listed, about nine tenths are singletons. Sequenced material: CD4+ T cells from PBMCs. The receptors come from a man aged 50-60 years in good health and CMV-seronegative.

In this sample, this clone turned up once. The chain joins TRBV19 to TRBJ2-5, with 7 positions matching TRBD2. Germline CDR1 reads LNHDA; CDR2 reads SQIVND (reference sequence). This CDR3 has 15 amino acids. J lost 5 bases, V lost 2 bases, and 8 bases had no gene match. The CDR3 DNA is TGTGCCAGTAGTATAAGGGAGGGTGCTGGGGAGACCCAGTACTTC. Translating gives CASSIREGAGETQYF.

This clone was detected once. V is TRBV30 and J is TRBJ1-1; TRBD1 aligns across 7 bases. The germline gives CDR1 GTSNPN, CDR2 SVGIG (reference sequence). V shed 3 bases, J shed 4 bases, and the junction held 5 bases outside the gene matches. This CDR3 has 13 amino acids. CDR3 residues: CAWRQQGPTEAFF. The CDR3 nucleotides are TGTGCCTGGAGGCAACAGGGGCCCACTGAAGCTTTCTTT.

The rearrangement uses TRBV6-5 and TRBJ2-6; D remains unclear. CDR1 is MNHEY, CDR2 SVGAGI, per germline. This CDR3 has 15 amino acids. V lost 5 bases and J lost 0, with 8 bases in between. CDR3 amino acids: CASSKPYSGANVLTF. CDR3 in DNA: TGTGCCAGCAGTAAACCTTACTCTGGGGCCAACGTCCTGACTTTC.